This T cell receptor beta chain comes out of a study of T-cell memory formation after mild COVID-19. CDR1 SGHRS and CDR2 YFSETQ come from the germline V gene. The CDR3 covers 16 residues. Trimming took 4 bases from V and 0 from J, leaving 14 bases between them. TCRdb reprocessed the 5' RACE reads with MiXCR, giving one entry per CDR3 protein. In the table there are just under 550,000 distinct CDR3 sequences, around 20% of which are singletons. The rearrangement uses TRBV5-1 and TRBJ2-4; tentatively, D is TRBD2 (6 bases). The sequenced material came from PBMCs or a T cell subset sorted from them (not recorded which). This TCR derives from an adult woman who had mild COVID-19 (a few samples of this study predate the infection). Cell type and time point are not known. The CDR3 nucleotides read TGCGCCAGCAGCACAGATCCGGGACTAGCCAAAAACATTCAGTACTTC. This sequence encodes CASSTDPGLAKNIQYF.